These 25 T cell receptor beta chains came from one sample sequenced in a study of cytomegalovirus exposure and HLA in healthy donors. Primers for the PCR totalled 60 Vbeta and 13 Jbeta. The protocol was immunoSEQ multiplex PCR, while the TCRdb copy is restricted to in-frame clones and leaves out a portion. The sample shows approximately 200,000 clones, around 83% of them seen only once. What was sequenced was PBMCs. Receptor source: a woman in her 50s in good health and CMV-seropositive.

The chain employs TRBV10-3 and TRBJ2-7; 9 bases are a match to TRBD2. Germline CDR1 and CDR2: ENHRY and SYGVKD. J gave up 2 bases and V 10 bases, and 9 bases lay outside the gene matches. This CDR3 has 14 amino acids. This CDR3 reads CATGGGGAAYEQYF. As DNA, the CDR3 is TGTGCCACCGGGGGCGGGGGGGCCGCCTACGAGCAGTACTTC.

The V call is TRBV11-2, the J call TRBJ2-3; TRBD2 is a possible D gene (6 bases). V shed 2 bases and J shed 6 bases, with 9 bases lying between them. This CDR3 comprises 13 residues. CDR1 is SGHAT, CDR2 FQNNGV, per germline. CDR3 protein: CASSLRGKDTQYF. The CDR3 DNA reads TGTGCCAGCAGCTTACGGGGGAAGGATACGCAGTATTTT.

The V call is TRBV5-1, the J call TRBJ1-2; D remains ambiguous. Germline V CDR1 and CDR2: SGHRS, YFSETQ. Trimming took 5 bases from V and 5 from J, leaving 10 bases between them. The CDR3 spans 12 residues. The CDR3 is CASRNSAYGYTF. The CDR3 region has the DNA TGCGCCAGCAGGAACAGTGCTTATGGCTACACCTTC.

This chain connects TRBV7-2 to TRBJ2-5; 9 bases match TRBD2. This CDR3 comprises 16 residues. Per germline, CDR1 SGHTA and CDR2 FQGNSA. With 5 bases clipped from V and 0 bases from J, the junction kept 7 bases outside the gene matches. The CDR3 loop is CASSPRSGGYQETQYF. The CDR3 DNA follows: TGTGCCAGCAGCCCACGGAGCGGGGGGTACCAAGAGACCCAGTACTTC.

A single count supports this clone. The chain recombines TRBV28 with TRBJ2-3; 8 bases are shared with TRBD1. The germline V gene encodes CDR1 MDHEN and CDR2 SYDVKM. The CDR3 is made up of 15 amino acids. The V and J ends lost 2 bases and 1 base, in that order; junction bases with no gene match: 2. CDR3 bases: TGTGCCAGCAGTTTAGTACAGGGGGGCACAGATACGCAGTATTTT. Translated: CASSLVQGGTDTQYF.

The J gene is TRBJ2-1, the V gene TRBV7-2; 9 bases map to TRBD2. CDR1 SGHTA and CDR2 FQGNSA come from the germline V gene. Trimming took 7 bases from V and 2 from J; bases not matched to a gene: 12. This CDR3 is built from 17 residues. CDR3 sequence (DNA): TGTGCCAGCACCGGGCGGGCTAGCGGGGTCCCCTACAATGAGCAGTTCTTC. This sequence encodes CASTGRASGVPYNEQFF.

This sequence joins TRBV15 and TRBJ2-3, with 7 bases lining up with TRBD2. The CDR3 runs 15 residues. Germline V CDR1 and CDR2: LNHNV, YYDKDF (reference sequence). J lost 0 bases, V lost 9 bases, and 9 bases had no gene match. The CDR3 reads CATWEGSGSTDTQYF. CDR3 in DNA: TGTGCCACATGGGAGGGTAGCGGTAGCACAGATACGCAGTATTTT.

This rearrangement joins TRBV6-6 to TRBJ2-2, with 7 bases lining up with TRBD2. The CDR3 has 15 amino acids. The V gene's germline CDR1 is MNHNY and CDR2 SVGAGI (reference sequence). After removal of 0 bases from V and 3 bases from J, the junction contained 1 base not matched to a gene. CDR3 loop: CASSYSLADTGELFF. In DNA form, the CDR3 reads TGTGCCAGCAGTTACTCCCTAGCGGACACCGGGGAGCTGTTTTTT.

The chain carries TRBV13 and TRBJ1-6; possible D gene TRBD1, 5 bases. Germline loops: CDR1 PRHDT, CDR2 FYEKMQ (reference sequence). V lost 2 bases to trimming and J lost 7 bases, with 18 bases between them. The CDR3 length is 17 residues. The chain's CDR3 is CASSLSRATDRNSPLHF. CDR3 sequence (DNA): TGTGCCAGCAGCTTATCTCGAGCTACAGACAGAAATTCACCCCTCCACTTT.

The chain recombines TRBV2 with TRBJ1-5; the match to TRBD1 covers 8 bases. From germline, CDR1 is SNHLY and CDR2 FYNNEI. The ends lost 8 bases at V and 0 bases at J; junction bases unmatched: 6. This CDR3 is 15 amino acids long. CDR3 amino acids: CASGEGQASNQPQHF. In DNA form, the CDR3 reads TGTGCCAGCGGGGAGGGACAGGCTAGCAATCAGCCCCAGCATTTT.

This rearrangement joins TRBV5-5 to TRBJ1-3, with TRBD1 as a possible D gene (5 bases). CDR3 length equals 15 residues. V lost 3 bases, J lost 2 bases, and 12 bases lay in between. Germline V gives CDR1 SGHKS, CDR2 YYEKEE (reference sequence). The CDR3 DNA is TGTGCCAGCAGCTACCAGGGAGGCCCTGGAAACACCATATATTTT. Protein product: CASSYQGGPGNTIYF. Variable domain in full (rest from reference TRBV5-5 and TRBJ1-3): DAGVTQSPTHLIKTRGQQVTLRCSPISGHKSVSWYQQVLGQGPQFIFQYYEKEERGRGNFPDRFSARQFPNYSSELNVNALLLGDSALYLCASSYQGGPGNTIYFGEGSWLTVV.

The V gene is TRBV18, the J gene TRBJ1-3, with D tentatively TRBD1 (5 bases). The CDR3 is 16 amino acids. The germline V and J ends were trimmed by 8 bases and 0 bases, with 17 bases remaining between them. Germline values: CDR1 KGHSH, CDR2 LQKENI. The CDR3 protein is CASSPGGYHSGNTIYF. CDR3 nucleotides: TGTGCCAGCAGCCCCGGGGGATATCACTCTGGAAACACCATATATTTT.

The chain joins TRBV29-1 to TRBJ2-7, with 9 bases lining up with TRBD2. The V segment lost 1 base and the J segment 8 bases; nucleotides outside the gene matches: 3. This CDR3 has 12 residues. The germline V gene has CDR1 SQVTM and CDR2 ANQGSEA. In nucleotides, the CDR3 is TGCAGCGTTGAAGGGTCTAGCGGGAAGCAGTACTTC. As protein: CSVEGSSGKQYF.

V and J are TRBV5-1 and TRBJ2-3, with D maybe TRBD2 (6 bases). Deletions cut 0 bases from V and 5 bases from J, with 7 bases between. The CDR3 is 13 residues long. CDR1 SGHRS and CDR2 YFSETQ come from the germline V gene. CDR3 DNA: TGCGCCAGCAGCTTGGGGGGGGAAGATACGCAGTATTTT. Translating it yields CASSLGGEDTQYF.

The rearrangement links TRBV5-1 to TRBJ1-5, with D possibly being TRBD1 (6 bases). Deletions cut 4 bases from V and 3 bases from J, with 14 bases between. The germline V gene encodes CDR1 SGHRS and CDR2 YFSETQ. The CDR3 sequence is 15 residues long. Here the CDR3 reads CASSPQAGVNQPQHF. For the CDR3, the DNA is TGCGCCAGCAGCCCACAGGCAGGGGTCAATCAGCCCCAGCATTTT.

In its sample, this clone was seen a few times. The rearrangement links TRBV2 to TRBJ2-1; D may be TRBD1 (6 bases). CDR1 SNHLY and CDR2 FYNNEI come from the germline V gene. Trimming took 0 bases from V and 5 from J, leaving 20 bases between them. The CDR3 consists of 18 residues. The CDR3 sequence is CASSEALSQGVFHNEQFF. For the CDR3, the DNA is TGTGCCAGCAGTGAAGCTCTCTCACAGGGAGTTTTCCACAATGAGCAGTTCTTC. Full variable domain (missing parts from reference TRBV2 and TRBJ2-1): EPEVTQTPSHQVTQMGQEVILRCVPISNHLYFYWYRQILGQKVEFLVSFYNNEISEKSEIFDDQFSVERPDGSNFTLKIRSTKLEDSAMYFCASSEALSQGVFHNEQFFGPGTRLTVL.

In the case of this clone: The sample has other DNA sequences that encode this CDR3 too. The CDR3 loop reads CASSLGGTYEQYF. As DNA, the CDR3 is TGTGCCAGCAGCCTCGGGGGGACCTACGAGCAGTACTTC. V usage is TRBV7-2 and J usage is TRBJ2-7; TRBD2 aligns across 7 bases. This CDR3 region has 13 residues. Germline V lookup: CDR1 SGHTA, CDR2 FQGNSA. Unmatched junction bases numbered 3, after V lost 5 bases and J lost 2 bases.

This clone was found a few times. The CDR3 sequence: CASSLRTGFSTDTQYF. CDR3 DNA: TGTGCCAGCAGCTTAAGGACAGGGTTCAGCACAGATACGCAGTATTTT. The rearrangement uses TRBV7-9 and TRBJ2-3; 8 positions agree with TRBD1. J gave up 0 bases and V 2 bases, and 4 bases lay outside the gene matches. Per germline, CDR1 SEHNR and CDR2 FQNEAQ (reference sequence). There are 16 residues in the CDR3.

This clone occurred once. This rearrangement joins TRBV18 to TRBJ2-7, with 7 positions matching TRBD1. The CDR3 spans 14 residues. Germline loops: CDR1 KGHSH, CDR2 LQKENI. V shed 8 bases, J shed 4 bases, and the junction held 11 bases outside the gene matches. The CDR3 DNA reads as TGTGCCAGCGGGGAGAGGGGGCCTATATACGAGCAGTACTTC. Translating it yields CASGERGPIYEQYF. The complete variable domain, with remaining parts taken from reference TRBV18 and TRBJ2-7, reads NAGVMQNPRHLVRRRGQEARLRCSPMKGHSHVYWYRQLPEEGLKFMVYLQKENIIDESGMPKERFSAEFPKEGPSILRIQQVVRGDSAAYFCASGERGPIYEQYFGPGTRLTVT.

The chain uses TRBV18 and TRBJ2-2; 10 positions match TRBD2. Unmatched junction bases numbered 5, after V lost 2 bases and J lost 2 bases. Germline V gives CDR1 KGHSH, CDR2 LQKENI. CDR3 length: 17 residues. CDR3 loop: CASSPGASGSNTGELFF. CDR3 DNA: TGTGCCAGCTCACCAGGGGCTAGCGGGAGCAACACCGGGGAGCTGTTTTTT.

The chain employs TRBV6-6 and TRBJ2-5, with D uncertain. Germline CDR1 reads MNHNY; CDR2 reads SVGAGI (reference sequence). Trimming left V 6 bases short and J 4 bases short, with 6 bases between. The CDR3 runs 11 residues. In DNA form, the CDR3 reads TGTGCCAGCAGATCCCTAGAGACCCAGTACTTC. It yields the protein CASRSLETQYF.

This chain uses TRBV5-1 with TRBJ2-5, with D possibly matching TRBD2 (5 bases). The germline CDR1 and CDR2 sequences are SGHRS and YFSETQ. This CDR3 comprises 14 residues. Trimming removed 0 bases from V and 4 bases from J, with 10 bases in between. The CDR3 reads CASSLEGARETQYF. In DNA form, the CDR3 reads TGCGCCAGCAGCTTGGAGGGAGCCAGAGAGACCCAGTACTTC.

The chain links TRBV21-1 to TRBJ1-5; the table names TRBD1, a call not compared with the DNA. TRBV21-1 is noted as a pseudogene. The CDR3 contains 18 residues. CDR3: CASSKEGQGREGNQPQHF. The CDR3 nucleotides are TGTGCCAGCAGCAAAGAAGGACAGGGGAGGGAGGGCAATCAGCCCCAGCATTTT.

J is TRBJ2-7 and V is TRBV28; 8 nucleotides match TRBD1. CDR3 length equals 14 residues. The trim removed 3 bases at V and 4 bases at J, leaving 5 bases unmatched. Germline V CDR1 and CDR2: MDHEN, SYDVKM. The chain's CDR3 is CASSFQGAWYEQYF. CDR3 sequence (DNA): TGTGCCAGCAGTTTCCAGGGGGCTTGGTACGAGCAGTACTTC. The full variable domain, in which reference TRBV28 and TRBJ2-7 provide the parts outside the CDR3, is DVKVTQSSRYLVKRTGEKVFLECVQDMDHENMFWYRQDPGLGLRLIYFSYDVKMKEKGDIPEGYSVSREKKERFSLILESASTNQTSMYLCASSFQGAWYEQYFGPGTRLTVT.

The chain is built from TRBV2 and TRBJ2-1; 8 bases are shared with TRBD2. The CDR3 is made up of 14 amino acids. The germline CDR1 and CDR2 sequences are SNHLY and FYNNEI. V was pared by 7 bases and J by 9 bases, with 11 bases of the junction left unmatched. CDR3 in DNA: TGTGCCAGCATCGAGCAGGGCGGGGGGAGTGAGCAGTTCTTC. Protein product: CASIEQGGGSEQFF.